This TCR beta chain was profiled in a study of cytomegalovirus exposure and HLA in healthy donors. Study in general: Most donors, 70% to 85% of several hundred genotyped, fell in the Caucasian-associated ancestry cluster.

In the case of this clone: Its antigen is undetermined.

General study points: Some V segments, including TRBV6-2 and TRBV6-3, were excluded as indistinguishable.

With 60 Vbeta and 13 Jbeta primers, the PCR was carried out. TCRdb keeps only in-frame clones here, not all; method: immunoSEQ multiplex PCR. The sample lists around 120,000 clones, 65% to 85% seen once, with over 0.2% in the top ten. The V segment lost 1 base and the J segment 7 bases; nucleotides outside the gene matches: 12. Germline V gene data show CDR1 as SGHAT and CDR2 as FQNNGV. The CDR3 length is 16 residues. The TCR comes from a man aged 45-60 years in good health and CMV-seronegative. Sample: PBMCs. The rearrangement uses TRBV11-2 and TRBJ2-7; 8 nucleotides align to TRBD1. CDR3 DNA: TGTGCCAGCAGCTTAGCCTCCTCGGGACAGGCGCGGGAGCAGTACTTC. Translated, it gives CASSLASSGQAREQYF.